This T cell receptor beta chain was sequenced during a study of blood T cell repertoires in COVID-19. Across the study: Sites across the United States, Italy and Spain contributed samples from acute and convalescent COVID-19.

Looked up from germline, CDR1 is MNHEY and CDR2 is SVGAGI. V lost 7 bases, J lost 1 base, and 13 bases lay in between. The CDR3 length is 14 residues. Sequenced by immunoSEQ multiplex PCR; TCRdb stores in-frame clones only, minus some. This sample has fewer than 80,000 clones, with about 88% found just once. Sequenced: peripheral blood. The V call is TRBV6-5, the J call TRBJ1-1, with D possibly being TRBD1 (6 bases). This TCR was sampled from a human donor in a cohort sampled during active COVID-19. The CDR3 spells CASTTGTSNTEAFF. The CDR3 region has the DNA TGTGCCAGCACTACCGGGACATCGAACACTGAAGCTTTCTTT.